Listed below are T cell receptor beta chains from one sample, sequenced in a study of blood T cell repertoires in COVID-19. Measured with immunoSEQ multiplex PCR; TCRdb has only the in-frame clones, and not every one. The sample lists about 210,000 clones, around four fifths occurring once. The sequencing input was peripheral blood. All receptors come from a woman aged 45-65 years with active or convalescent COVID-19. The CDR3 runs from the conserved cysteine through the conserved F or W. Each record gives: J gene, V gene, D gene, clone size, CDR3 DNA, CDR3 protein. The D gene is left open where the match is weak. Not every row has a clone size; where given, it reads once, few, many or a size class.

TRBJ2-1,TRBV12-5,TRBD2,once,TGTGCTAGTGGCCCTTCTAGCGGATCCTACAATGAGCAGTTCTTC,CASGPSSGSYNEQFF
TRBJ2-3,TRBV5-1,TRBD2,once,TGCGCCAGCAGCCCTCTAGCGGGGGTCAATACGCAGTATTTT,CASSPLAGVNTQYF
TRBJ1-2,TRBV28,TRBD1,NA,TGTGCCAGCAGTCCTATGACAGGGGTCGGCTACACCTTC,CASSPMTGVGYTF
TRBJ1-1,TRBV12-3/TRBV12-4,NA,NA,TGTGCCAGCACCGTGACAGGTGGGACTGAAGCTTTCTTT,CASTVTGGTEAFF
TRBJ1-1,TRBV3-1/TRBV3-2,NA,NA,TGTGCCAGCAGCCTCGGGACTAGGGGTAACACTGAAGCTTTCTTT,CASSLGTRGNTEAFF
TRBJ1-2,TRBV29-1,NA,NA,TGCAGCGTCCCGGGTCAAGGCACTCAGGGCTATGGCTACACCTTC,CSVPGQGTQGYGYTF
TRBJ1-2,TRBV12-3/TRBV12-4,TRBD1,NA,TGTGCCAGCAGTTGGACAGGGGGCCGAGGCTACACCTTC,CASSWTGGRGYTF
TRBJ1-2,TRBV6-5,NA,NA,TGTGCCAGCAGTCCGCGGACAGCGTATGGCTACACCTTC,CASSPRTAYGYTF
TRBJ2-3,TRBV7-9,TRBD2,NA,TGTGCCAGCAGCCAACAAGCCCGGACTAGAAAACCAGATACGCAGTATTTT,CASSQQARTRKPDTQYF
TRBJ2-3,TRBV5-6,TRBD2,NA,TGTGCCAGCAGCTGGGGACTAGCGGGGGGCTGGGTCACAGATACGCAGTATTTT,CASSWGLAGGWVTDTQYF
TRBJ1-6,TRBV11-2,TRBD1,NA,TGTGCCAGCAGCAAACTTACTACAGGGGGTGGTTCACCCCTCCACTTT,CASSKLTTGGGSPLHF